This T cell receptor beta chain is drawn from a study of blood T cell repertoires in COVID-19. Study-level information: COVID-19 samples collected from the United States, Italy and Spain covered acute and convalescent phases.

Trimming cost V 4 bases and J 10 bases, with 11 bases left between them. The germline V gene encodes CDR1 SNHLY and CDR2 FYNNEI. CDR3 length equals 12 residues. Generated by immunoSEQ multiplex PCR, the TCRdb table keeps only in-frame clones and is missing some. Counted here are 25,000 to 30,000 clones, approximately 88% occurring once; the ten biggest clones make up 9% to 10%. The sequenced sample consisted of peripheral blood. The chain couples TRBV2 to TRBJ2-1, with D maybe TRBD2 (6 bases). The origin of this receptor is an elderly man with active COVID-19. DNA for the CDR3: TGTGCCAGCAGTGGGCGGGGTAGGGAGCAGTTCTTC. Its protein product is CASSGRGREQFF.